This is a list of T cell receptor beta chains from one sample in a study of OX40 agonist ivuxolimab in advanced cancers. Only in-frame clones appear in the TCRdb table, and some are missing; sequencing was by immunoSEQ multiplex PCR. The data show roughly 74,000 clones, with 94% seen just once and around 21% held by the top ten. Here the sequenced sample was CD4+ or CD8+ T cells sorted from blood, taken in a trial of the OX40 agonist ivuxolimab. Receptor source: an adult with an advanced solid tumor such as melanoma, head and neck, liver or kidney cancer. Both conserved end residues are part of each CDR3. The D gene is left open where the match is weak. Clone size is shown for a subset of rows, as once, few, many or a class of expanded clone.

TRBD1	TRBV5-1	.	TRBJ1-1	TGCGCCAGCAGCTCGGCTTTACAGGGGGGTGAAAGCACTGAAGCTTTCTTT	CASSSALQGGESTEAFF
.	TRBV6-5	.	TRBJ1-1	TGTGCCAGCAGTTACTCTGAAGCTTTCTTT	CASSYSEAFF
.	TRBV27	.	TRBJ2-3	TGTGCCAGCAGTTTAAAGCCAGATACGCAGTATTTT	CASSLKPDTQYF
TRBD2	TRBV28	.	TRBJ2-1	TGTGCCAGCAGTTTAGGCGGGAGCTCCTACAATGAGCAGTTCTTC	CASSLGGSSYNEQFF
.	TRBV27	.	TRBJ2-1	TGTGCCAGCAGTTTATACACCGGGGGCCTGTACAATGAGCAGTTCTTC	CASSLYTGGLYNEQFF
TRBD1	TRBV11-2	.	TRBJ2-7	TGTGCCAGCAGCTCGAGGGGGACAGGGGTTTCCTACGAGCAGTACTTC	CASSSRGTGVSYEQYF
.	TRBV11-3	.	TRBJ2-1	TGTGCCAGCAGCTTAGACCCCAATGAGCAGTTCTTC	CASSLDPNEQFF
.	TRBV5-1	.	TRBJ2-6	TGCGCCAGCAGCAAAGGACTGTATCTGGGTTCTGGGGCCAACGTCCTGACTTTC	CASSKGLYLGSGANVLTF
.	TRBV7-9	.	TRBJ1-2	TGTGCCAGCAGCTTAAAGAGCGGGGAGGCTAAGTCTAACTATGGCTACACCTTC	CASSLKSGEAKSNYGYTF
TRBD1	TRBV7-7	.	TRBJ1-4	TGTGCCAGCAGCTTAGGGGTGGGACAGGGGAATGAAAAACTGTTTTTT	CASSLGVGQGNEKLFF
TRBD1	TRBV14	.	TRBJ1-1	TGTGCCAGCAGCCATCCACAGGGGGCTACTGAAGCTTTCTTT	CASSHPQGATEAFF
.	TRBV6-4	.	TRBJ2-1	TGTGCCAGCAGTGACCCGGGACAAAACAATGAGCAGTTCTTC	CASSDPGQNNEQFF
.	TRBV30	.	TRBJ2-1	TGTGCCTGGACTCTTGGGGTTATGGTTGAGCAGTTCTTC	CAWTLGVMVEQFF
.	TRBV29-1	.	TRBJ1-1	TGCAGCGCCCCCCGGCCGACGGGAGAAGCTTTCTTT	CSAPRPTGEAFF
.	TRBV5-1	.	TRBJ2-5	TGCGCCAGCAGCTTGGAGGGTCGTCGGGAGACCCAGTACTTC	CASSLEGRRETQYF
TRBD1	TRBV4-3	once	TRBJ1-2	TGCGCCAGCAGCCAAGGTCGGACAGGGTTGGATACCTTC	CASSQGRTGLDTF
.	TRBV9	.	TRBJ2-7	TGTGCCAGCAGCCCCCCCTCCTACGAGCAGTACTTC	CASSPPSYEQYF
TRBD1	TRBV15	.	TRBJ1-2	TGTGCCACCAGCCAGACAGGGAGCTATGGCTACACCTTC	CATSQTGSYGYTF
TRBD1	TRBV4-1	.	TRBJ2-7	TGCGCCAGCAGCCAAGAGTGGGAGGACAGGGGGCAGTCGAAGCAGTACTTC	CASSQEWEDRGQSKQYF
.	TRBV4-3	.	TRBJ1-1	TGCGCCAGCAGCCAAAACGGGAACACTGAAGCTTTCTTT	CASSQNGNTEAFF
TRBD1	TRBV11-2	.	TRBJ2-7	TGTGCCAGCAGCCTGACAGGGTACGAGCAGTACTTC	CASSLTGYEQYF
.	TRBV4-1	once	TRBJ1-2	TGCGCCAGCAGCCAAGCGCGGGGGACCTATGGCTACACCTTC	CASSQARGTYGYTF
.	TRBV7-6	.	TRBJ2-3	TGTGCCAGCAGCTTAGTCGGATCTAGCACAGATACGCAGTATTTT	CASSLVGSSTDTQYF
.	TRBV4-3	.	TRBJ2-1	TGCGCCAGCAGCCAAGATCGGGCAGGGACCTACAATGAGCAGTTCTTC	CASSQDRAGTYNEQFF
.	TRBV7-6	.	TRBJ1-4	TGTGCCAGCAGCCTATACGGGGGGGACAATGAAAAACTGTTTTTT	CASSLYGGDNEKLFF
TRBD1	TRBV7-2	.	TRBJ2-7	TGTGCCAGCAGCCGGGCGGACAGGGGCGACGAGCAGTACTTC	CASSRADRGDEQYF
.	TRBV9	.	TRBJ2-1	TGTGCCAGCAGCCCCCCTTACAGGGACAATGAGCAGTTCTTC	CASSPPYRDNEQFF
.	TRBV6-5	once	TRBJ1-5	TGTGCCAGCAGTGACGGACGAGGTACCCAGCCCCAGCATTTT	CASSDGRGTQPQHF
.	TRBV29-1	.	TRBJ1-2	TGCAGCGTTGAGGGTGACGCGACGGGAGCTAACTATGGCTACACCTTC	CSVEGDATGANYGYTF
.	TRBV5-6	.	TRBJ2-1	TGTGCCAGCAGCTTTCCGAGACAGGGGAGGGATGAGCAGTTCTTC	CASSFPRQGRDEQFF
.	TRBV7-2	.	TRBJ2-7	TGTGCCAGCAGCTTGAATAGCCTCACTCGAACCTACGAGCAGTACTTC	CASSLNSLTRTYEQYF
TRBD1	TRBV11-2	.	TRBJ1-2	TGTGCCAGCAGCTTGACAGGGGAAGGGCCCTATGGCTACACCTTC	CASSLTGEGPYGYTF
.	TRBV4-3	.	TRBJ1-1	TGCGCCAGCAGCCGTTCGGGGGGGCCGTCAACTGAAGCTTTCTTT	CASSRSGGPSTEAFF
.	TRBV5-1	.	TRBJ2-1	TGCGCCAGCAGCTTGGGGCTAGGGGCCAACAATGAGCAGTTCTTC	CASSLGLGANNEQFF
.	TRBV11-2	.	TRBJ1-1	TGTGCCAGCAGCTTAGGGCTTGGGAACACTGAAGCTTTCTTT	CASSLGLGNTEAFF
.	TRBV5-1	.	TRBJ1-2	TGCGCCAGCAGCTTGGCCACAGATGGCTACACCTTC	CASSLATDGYTF
.	TRBV7-8	.	TRBJ2-6	TGTGCCAGCAGCCCCGGAGGAACTGGGGCCAACGTCCTGACTTTC	CASSPGGTGANVLTF
TRBD1	TRBV7-9	.	TRBJ2-3	TGTGCCAGCACAGGGGGCGTATGGGCCCCCTTGAGCACAGATACGCAGTATTTT	CASTGGVWAPLSTDTQYF
.	TRBV6-5	.	TRBJ1-1	TGTGCCAGCAGCCACGAGCCGGGGGACACTGAAGCTTTCTTT	CASSHEPGDTEAFF
.	TRBV6-6	.	TRBJ2-3	TGTGCCAGCAAGGGGGGGGAAGATACGCAGTATTTT	CASKGGEDTQYF
.	TRBV7-3	.	TRBJ2-3	TGTGCCAGCAGCTTAACGGGAGCTAGCACAGATACGCAGTATTTT	CASSLTGASTDTQYF
TRBD1	TRBV5-5	.	TRBJ1-2	TGTGCCAGCAGCCTAGTCGAGGGGGCGCGGGATGGCTACACCTTC	CASSLVEGARDGYTF
.	TRBV10-3	.	TRBJ1-1	TGTGCCATCAGTGAGGGGATTATGAACACTGAAGCTTTCTTT	CAISEGIMNTEAFF
.	TRBV13	.	TRBJ1-3	TGTGCCAGCAGCTTTCCCGGAAACACCATATATTTT	CASSFPGNTIYF
.	TRBV18	.	TRBJ1-3	TGTGCCAGCTCACCACGGCAGACCTCTGGAAACACCATATATTTT	CASSPRQTSGNTIYF
.	TRBV7-7	.	TRBJ2-1	TGTGCCAGCAGCTTAGCGCGACGGGACAATGAGCAGTTCTTC	CASSLARRDNEQFF
.	TRBV5-5	.	TRBJ1-1	TGCGCCAGCAGCCAATTGGACGAAACGGACGGAGGGGCTTTCTTT	CASSQLDETDGGAFF
.	TRBV10-3	.	TRBJ1-1	TGTGCCATCAGTGAGGGGGGTGGGACTGAAGCTTTCTTT	CAISEGGGTEAFF